This T cell receptor beta chain is from a study of blood T cell repertoires in COVID-19. Study information: Both acute and convalescent COVID-19 samples were obtained from the United States, Italy and Spain. Nucleic acid was either cDNA or gDNA, and it came from T cells, B-cell-depleted T cells, or PBMCs.

TCRdb's table, derived via immunoSEQ multiplex PCR, lists solely in-frame clones and lacks some. The data contain over 40,000 clones, around 80% of them singletons. CDR1 and CDR2 (germline): SEHNR, FQNEAQ (reference sequence). Trimming at V came to 5 bases and at J to 3 bases, leaving 4 bases not matched to a gene. The CDR3 is 14 amino acids. V is TRBV7-9 and J is TRBJ1-5; 7 nucleotides align to TRBD1. Material for sequencing was peripheral blood. The sequence was obtained from a human donor in a cohort sampled during active COVID-19. CDR3 region: CASSTTGHNQPQHF. Here the CDR3 DNA reads TGTGCCAGCAGCACGACAGGGCACAATCAGCCCCAGCATTTT.